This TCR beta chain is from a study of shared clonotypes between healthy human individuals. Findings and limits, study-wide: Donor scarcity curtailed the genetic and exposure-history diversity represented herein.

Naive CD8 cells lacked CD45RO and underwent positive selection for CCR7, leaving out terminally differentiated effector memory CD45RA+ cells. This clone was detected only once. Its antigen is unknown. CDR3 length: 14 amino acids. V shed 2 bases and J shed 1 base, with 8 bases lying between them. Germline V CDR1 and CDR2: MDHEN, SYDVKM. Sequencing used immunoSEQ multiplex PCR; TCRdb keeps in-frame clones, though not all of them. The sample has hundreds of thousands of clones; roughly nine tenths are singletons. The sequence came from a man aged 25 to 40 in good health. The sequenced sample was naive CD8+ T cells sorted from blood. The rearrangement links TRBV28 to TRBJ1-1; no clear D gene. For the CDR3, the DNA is TGTGCCAGCAGTTTACCGCCAGGGAACACTGAAGCTTTCTTT. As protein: CASSLPPGNTEAFF. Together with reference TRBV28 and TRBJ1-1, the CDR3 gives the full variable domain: DVKVTQSSRYLVKRTGEKVFLECVQDMDHENMFWYRQDPGLGLRLIYFSYDVKMKEKGDIPEGYSVSREKKERFSLILESASTNQTSMYLCASSLPPGNTEAFFGQGTRLTVV.